The TCR beta chain under discussion was sequenced for a study of shared clonotypes between healthy human individuals. TCRdb keeps only in-frame clones here, not all; method: immunoSEQ multiplex PCR. The data contain 2.5 million or so clones, roughly 92% of them seen just once; the ten biggest clones take up over 0.12%. Broader study findings: Since donors were few, the genetic and exposure-history diversity represented was limited.

A word on this clone: Its target is unknown.

Germline CDR1 reads SQVTM; CDR2 reads ANQGSEA. V gave up 4 bases and J gave up 7 bases, with 10 bases separating them. The length of the CDR3 is 11 residues. The chain recombines TRBV29-1 with TRBJ1-1, with D possibly being TRBD1 (5 bases). This clonotype originated in a man aged 18 to 29 in good health. Sequenced input: naive CD4+ T cells sorted from blood. Subset described: CD45RA+ positively selected. CDR3 amino acids: CSVASGVEAFF. CDR3 bases: TGCAGCGTTGCTTCGGGGGTTGAAGCTTTCTTT. The whole variable domain, remainder taken from reference TRBV29-1 and TRBJ1-1, is SAVISQKPSRDICQRGTSLTIQCQVDSQVTMMFWYRQQPGQSLTLIATANQGSEATYESGFVIDKFPISRPNLTFSTLTVSNMSPEDSSIYLCSVASGVEAFFGQGTRLTVV.